This T cell receptor beta chain was sequenced in a study of T cell changes during pregnancy in multiple sclerosis. Trimming shortened V by 1 base and J by 0 bases, and 7 bases separated the two germline ends. Germline V gene sequence: CDR1 LGHNA, CDR2 YSLEER. The CDR3 spans 16 residues. Clones were read by immunoSEQ multiplex PCR, and TCRdb kept only the in-frame ones, dropping some. Here the sample spans around 51,000 clones, roughly 93% being singletons. The origin of this receptor is a female donor with multiple sclerosis, enrolled in a pregnancy study. Sequenced material: peripheral blood, taken in the second trimester of pregnancy. The chain is built from TRBV4-3 and TRBJ2-6; D gene unclear. The CDR3 here is CASSQGPSSGANVLTF. As DNA, the CDR3 is TGCGCCAGCAGCCAAGGTCCCAGCTCTGGGGCCAACGTCCTGACTTTC.